This entry lists 9 T cell receptor beta chains sequenced from one sample in a study of technical replicates of blood from a few donors. Repertoires were generated with immunoSEQ multiplex PCR, while TCRdb's copy carries only in-frame clones and drops some. The sample lists around 50,000 clones; roughly nine tenths were seen once. Sequenced material: PBMCs. The receptors originated from a human donor in good health. Some clones in this sample may be carry-over from other donors' samples.

The chain carries TRBV5-1 and TRBJ2-2; D is possibly TRBD2 (6 bases). Trimming removed 2 bases from V and 7 bases from J, with 12 bases in between. Germline V gives CDR1 SGHRS, CDR2 YFSETQ. The CDR3 has 14 residues. The CDR3 sequence is CASSFRGKDGELFF. As DNA, the CDR3 is TGCGCCAGCAGCTTCCGGGGGAAGGACGGGGAGCTGTTTTTT.

The chain uses TRBV7-9 and TRBJ1-1, with D tentatively TRBD1 (6 bases). This CDR3 is 16 amino acids long. The germline V and J ends were trimmed by 4 bases and 1 base, with 16 bases remaining between them. The germline CDR1 and CDR2 sequences are SEHNR and FQNEAQ (reference sequence). As DNA, the CDR3 is TGTGCCAGCAGCTCTCGGCCGGGACACCAGAACACTGAAGCTTTCTTT. Its protein is CASSSRPGHQNTEAFF.

V usage is TRBV7-8 and J usage is TRBJ2-2; D perhaps matches TRBD2 (5 bases). The CDR3 runs 14 residues. Germline CDR1 SGHVS, CDR2 FQNEAQ. Trimming took off 5 bases at V and 4 bases at J, with 11 bases between the two ends. The CDR3 loop is CASSRGSPTGELFF. Here the CDR3 DNA reads TGTGCCAGCAGCCGCGGGTCTCCCACCGGGGAGCTGTTTTTT. The full variable domain, its missing parts supplied by reference TRBV7-8 and TRBJ2-2, is GAGVSQSPRYKVAKRGQDVALRCDPISGHVSLFWYQQALGQGPEFLTYFQNEAQLDKSGLPSDRFFAERPEGSVSTLKIQRTQQEDSAVYLCASSRGSPTGELFFGEGSRLTVL.

This clone was seen a single time. The chain combines TRBV5-6 with TRBJ2-1; 13 positions agree with TRBD2. CDR1 is SGHDT and CDR2 is YYEEEE in the germline V gene. The length of the CDR3 is 16 residues. The V gene end was trimmed by 3 bases and the J gene end by 0 bases; junction bases not matched to a gene: 0. The DNA of the CDR3 is TGTGCCAGCAGCTGGACTAGCGGGAGCTCCTACAATGAGCAGTTCTTC. It translates to CASSWTSGSSYNEQFF.

V usage is TRBV10-3 and J usage is TRBJ2-2, with TRBD2 matching 11 bases. Germline loops: CDR1 ENHRY, CDR2 SYGVKD. The CDR3 covers 17 residues. With 11 bases clipped from V and 0 bases from J, the junction kept 11 bases outside the gene matches. CDR3 coding DNA: TGTGCCTCCGCGGGGCTAGCGGGGGGCCCGAACACCGGGGAGCTGTTTTTT. This encodes CASAGLAGGPNTGELFF.

V and J are TRBV4-1 and TRBJ2-5; D not resolved. Germline-derived CDR1 and CDR2 are MGHRA and YSYEKL. Trimming took off 0 bases at V and 1 base at J, with 9 bases between the two ends. This CDR3 comprises 15 residues. The CDR3 DNA follows: TGCGCCAGCAGCCAAGAGGTCAGGCCCCAAGAGACCCAGTACTTC. Residues: CASSQEVRPQETQYF.

V gene TRBV13 combines with J gene TRBJ2-7, with 9 positions matching TRBD2. CDR1 PRHDT and CDR2 FYEKMQ come from the germline V gene (reference sequence). The CDR3 extends over 14 amino acids. The V segment lost 4 bases and the J segment 7 bases; nucleotides outside the gene matches: 8. The CDR3 sequence is CASSSWLAGKEQYF. In DNA, the CDR3 is TGTGCCAGCAGCTCCTGGCTAGCGGGGAAAGAGCAGTACTTC.

The chain recombines TRBV9 with TRBJ1-1, with TRBD1 as a possible D gene (5 bases). Germline-derived CDR1 and CDR2 are SGDLS and YYNGEE. CDR3 length equals 13 residues. V was cut by 0 bases and J by 3 bases, with 6 bases left in between. CDR3 protein: CASSVGTHTEAFF. The CDR3 bases are TGTGCCAGCAGCGTAGGGACACACACTGAAGCTTTCTTT.

The V and J genes are TRBV19 and TRBJ2-7, with 9 bases fitting TRBD1. Germline trimming cut 1 base from V and 1 base from J; bases unmatched to any gene: 5. The CDR3 is 16 residues long. Looked up from germline, CDR1 is LNHDA and CDR2 is SQIVND (reference sequence). The CDR3 DNA follows: TGTGCCAGTAGTATAGGACCGGGACAGGGATCCTACGAGCAGTACTTC. Protein product: CASSIGPGQGSYEQYF.